One and the same sample provided the 10 T cell receptor beta chains below, sequenced in a study of blood T cells in healthy people across ages. Next came a second PCR, run for about 7 to 12 cycles, which used a sample-barcoded 5' primer along with a J-beta primer mix. TCRdb fed the 5' RACE reads into MiXCR, producing one record per CDR3 protein. The sample records about 1,400,000 distinct CDR3 sequences, 40% to 50% being singletons. The sequenced sample consisted of blood. These receptors came from a woman under 30 in good health.

The chain joins TRBV5-1 to TRBJ2-3, with 10 bases identical to TRBD1. Per germline, CDR1 SGHRS and CDR2 YFSETQ. The V segment lost 3 bases and the J segment 5 bases; nucleotides outside the gene matches: 6. This CDR3 has 15 amino acids. This CDR3 is CASSWVDRGEDTQYF. The CDR3 DNA reads as TGCGCCAGCAGCTGGGTGGACAGGGGGGAAGATACGCAGTATTTT.

The count of this clonotype is one. V is TRBV15 and J is TRBJ1-4, with D unresolved. This CDR3 region has 13 residues. V was clipped by 5 bases and J by 12 bases, with 16 bases between them. Germline V gives CDR1 LNHNV, CDR2 YYDKDF (reference sequence). CDR3 nucleotides: TGTGCCACCAGCGGACGGACGGCTTACGAACTGTTTTTT. Protein product: CATSGRTAYELFF.

This clonotype was seen a few times. V and J are TRBV7-9 and TRBJ1-2; tentative D call: TRBD1 (6 bases). This CDR3 contains 15 residues. Germline V gene lookup returns CDR1 SEHNR and CDR2 FQNEAQ (reference sequence). The V end was cut by 4 bases, the J end by 2 bases, with 14 bases between. This CDR3 reads CASSSLGGINYGYTF. The CDR3 nucleotides read TGTGCCAGCAGCTCCTTAGGGGGGATCAACTATGGCTACACCTTC.

This clonotype occurred once. The V call is TRBV3-1, the J call TRBJ2-1; D unclear. V was cut by 0 bases and J by 5 bases, with 5 bases left in between. The CDR3 contains 13 residues. Germline loops: CDR1 LGHDT, CDR2 YNNKEL (reference sequence). This CDR3 is CASSQDRNNEQFF. In DNA form, the CDR3 reads TGTGCCAGCAGCCAAGATAGGAACAATGAGCAGTTCTTC.

CDR3 in amino acids: CATRQGSSGYGYTF. CDR3 DNA sequence: TGTGCCACCCGACAGGGAAGCTCTGGCTATGGCTACACCTTC. The gene calls are TRBV10-3 and TRBJ1-2; TRBD1 matches at 7 bases. The CDR3 runs 14 residues. From germline, CDR1 is ENHRY and CDR2 SYGVKD. V shed 10 bases, J shed 4 bases, and the junction held 12 bases outside the gene matches.

Only a few counts were recorded for this clonotype. The rearrangement joins TRBV7-2 to TRBJ2-5; the D gene is possibly TRBD2 (6 bases). The better agreement between TRBJ2-7 and the DNA end casts doubt on the J call. The V gene's germline CDR1 is SGHTA and CDR2 FQGNSA. There are 13 residues in the CDR3. In DNA form, the CDR3 reads TGTGCCAGCAGCGCGCTTGCGGGGTACGAGCAGTACTTC. Translating gives CASSALAGYEQYF.

The V and J genes are TRBV15 and TRBJ2-7; D is perhaps TRBD2 (5 bases). The CDR3 spans 15 residues. Germline CDR1 LNHNV, CDR2 YYDKDF (reference sequence). The V and J ends lost 6 bases and 3 bases respectively, with 18 bases between them. The CDR3 is CATSRPGAGYYEQYF. In DNA, the CDR3 is TGTGCCACCAGTCGTCCCGGTGCGGGTTACTACGAGCAGTACTTC.

This sequence joins TRBV6-6 and TRBJ2-3; 8 nucleotides match TRBD1. V trimming: 2 bases; J trimming: 8 bases; junction bases outside the gene matches: 3. The CDR3 spans 13 residues. CDR1 and CDR2 from the germline V gene are MNHNY and SVGAGI (reference sequence). This CDR3 is CASSYGQGSTQYF. CDR3 sequence (DNA): TGTGCCAGCAGTTACGGACAGGGTTCTACGCAGTATTTT.

The chain links TRBV30 to TRBJ2-1; TRBD2 agrees at 7 bases. Germline V gene data show CDR1 as GTSNPN and CDR2 as SVGIG (reference sequence). V was pared by 1 base and J by 1 base, with 4 bases of the junction left unmatched. This CDR3 region has 15 residues. CDR3 nucleotide sequence: TGTGCCTGGAGTGCCCGGACTAGGTCCTACAATGAGCAGTTCTTC. Amino acids: CAWSARTRSYNEQFF.

A note on this clonotype: A much more abundant neighbour one base away suggests this may be a read error. The chain recombines TRBV7-6 with TRBJ2-5, with 7 bases matching TRBD1. The better agreement between TRBJ2-7 and the DNA end casts doubt on the J call. The CDR3 consists of 13 residues. Germline CDR1 reads SGHVS; CDR2 reads FNYEAQ. CDR3 in DNA: TGTGCCGGCAGTTCCGGGACAGCCTACGAGCAGTACTTC. Translating it yields CAGSSGTAYEQYF.